This T cell receptor (beta chain) was profiled in a study of T-cell reconstitution after alpha-beta-depleted transplantation in children. Broader study findings: It was newly produced T cells that mostly accounted for T-cell counts and diversity one year after transplant.

This CDR3 contains 13 residues. CDR1 is ENHRY and CDR2 is SYGVKD in the germline V gene. V lost 5 bases and J lost 4, with 9 bases in between. For TCRbeta, the library was prepared with unique molecular identifiers. TCRdb reprocessed the PCR reads via MiXCR and lists one record per CDR3 protein. The sample shows approximately 80,000 distinct CDR3 sequences, around an eighth of them seen only once. This clonotype was counted only a few times. Antigen: not known. This sequence originates from a male patient aged 2 to 9 who had a stem cell transplant for acute lymphoblastic leukemia, so the T cells may come from the graft donor. The chain has TRBV10-3 and TRBJ1-3; D not resolved. The specimen was PBMCs, mostly from graft donor cells, collected 180 days after TCRalphabeta/CD19-depleted stem cell transplant. The CDR3 region is CAISLRAGNTIYF. CDR3 nucleotide sequence: TGTGCCATCAGTCTAAGAGCAGGAAACACCATATATTTT.